The clone carrying this T cell receptor (beta chain) was seen many times. Germline V gene sequence: CDR1 SGHTA, CDR2 FQGNSA. The CDR3 totals 14 residues. After removal of 3 bases from V and 9 bases from J, the junction contained 6 bases not matched to a gene. From 2 million PBMCs stored at -80 C, the unsorted libraries were generated. This sample is part of a study of neurological immune-mediated disorders. TCRdb re-analysed the 5' RACE reads in MiXCR, keeping a single row per CDR3 protein. Counted here are about 92,000 distinct CDR3 sequences, approximately 4% occurring once; the ten biggest clones make up just under 3%.

The sequencing sample was made of PBMCs. The clonotype originates from a woman aged 45-65 years with multiple sclerosis. The rearrangement joins TRBV7-2 to TRBJ2-1; 9 positions match TRBD2. CDR3 region: CASSLGAGGREQFF. For the CDR3, the DNA is TGTGCCAGCAGCTTGGGAGCGGGGGGACGTGAGCAGTTCTTC.